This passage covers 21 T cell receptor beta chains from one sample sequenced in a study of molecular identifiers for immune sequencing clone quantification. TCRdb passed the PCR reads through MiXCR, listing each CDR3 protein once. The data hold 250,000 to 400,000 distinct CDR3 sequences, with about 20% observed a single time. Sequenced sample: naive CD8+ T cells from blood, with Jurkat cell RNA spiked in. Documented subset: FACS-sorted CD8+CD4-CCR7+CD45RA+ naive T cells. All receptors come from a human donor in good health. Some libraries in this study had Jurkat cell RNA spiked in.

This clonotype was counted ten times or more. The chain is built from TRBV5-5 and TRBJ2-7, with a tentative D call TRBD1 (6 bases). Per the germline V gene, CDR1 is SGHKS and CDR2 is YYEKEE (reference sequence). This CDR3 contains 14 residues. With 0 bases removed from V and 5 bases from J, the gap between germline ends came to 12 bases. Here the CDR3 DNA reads TGTGCCAGCAGCTTGGGGGCCAGGGGAAACGAGCAGTACTTC. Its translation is CASSLGARGNEQYF.

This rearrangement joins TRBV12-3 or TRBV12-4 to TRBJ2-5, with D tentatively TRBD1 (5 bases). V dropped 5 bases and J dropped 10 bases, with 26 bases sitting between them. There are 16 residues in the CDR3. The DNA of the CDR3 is TGTGCCAGCAGTCCTCAGGGCACCGTTTTAAAAGGTGACCAGTACTTC. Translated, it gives CASSPQGTVLKGDQYF.

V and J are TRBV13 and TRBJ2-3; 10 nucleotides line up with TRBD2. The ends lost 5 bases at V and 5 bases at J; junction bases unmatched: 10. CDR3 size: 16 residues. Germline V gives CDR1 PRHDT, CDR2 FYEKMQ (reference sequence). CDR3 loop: CASSTSGATHLDTQYF. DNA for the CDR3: TGTGCCAGCAGCACTAGCGGGGCGACCCACTTAGATACGCAGTATTTT. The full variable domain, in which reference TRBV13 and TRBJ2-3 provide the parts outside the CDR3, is AAGVIQSPRHLIKEKRETATLKCYPIPRHDTVYWYQQGPGQDPQFLISFYEKMQSDKGSIPDRFSAQQFSDYHSELNMSSLELGDSALYFCASSTSGATHLDTQYFGPGTRLTVL.

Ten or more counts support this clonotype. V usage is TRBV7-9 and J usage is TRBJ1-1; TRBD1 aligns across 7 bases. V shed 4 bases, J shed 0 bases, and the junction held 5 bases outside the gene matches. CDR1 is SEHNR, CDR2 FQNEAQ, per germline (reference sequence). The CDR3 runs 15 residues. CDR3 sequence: CASSSSTGMNTEAFF. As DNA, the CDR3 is TGTGCCAGCAGCTCGTCGACAGGGATGAACACTGAAGCTTTCTTT.

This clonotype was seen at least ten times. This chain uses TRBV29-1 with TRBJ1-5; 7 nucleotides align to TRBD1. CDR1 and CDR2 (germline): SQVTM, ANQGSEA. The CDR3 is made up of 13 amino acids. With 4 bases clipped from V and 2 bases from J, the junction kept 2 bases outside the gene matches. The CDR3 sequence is CSVVDRGNQPQHF. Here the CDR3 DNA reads TGCAGCGTTGTCGACAGGGGCAATCAGCCCCAGCATTTT.

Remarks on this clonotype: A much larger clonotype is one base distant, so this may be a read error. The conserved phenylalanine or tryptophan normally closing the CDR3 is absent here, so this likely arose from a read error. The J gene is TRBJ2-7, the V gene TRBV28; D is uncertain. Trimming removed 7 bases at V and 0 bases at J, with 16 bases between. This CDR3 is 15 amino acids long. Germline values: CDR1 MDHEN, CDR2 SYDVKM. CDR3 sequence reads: CASTGLRSSSYEQYS. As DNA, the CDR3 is TGTGCCAGCACCGGTCTGCGGAGCAGCTCCTACGAGCAGTACTCC.

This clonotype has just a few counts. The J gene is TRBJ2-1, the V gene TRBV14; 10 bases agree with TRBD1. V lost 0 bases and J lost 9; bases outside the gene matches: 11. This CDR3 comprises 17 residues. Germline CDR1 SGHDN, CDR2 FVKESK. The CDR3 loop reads CASSQDLRTGGGPEQFF. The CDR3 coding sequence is TGTGCCAGCAGCCAAGATCTCAGGACAGGGGGTGGTCCTGAGCAGTTCTTC. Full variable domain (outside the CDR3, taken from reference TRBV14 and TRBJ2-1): EAGVTQFPSHSVIEKGQTVTLRCDPISGHDNLYWYRRVMGKEIKFLLHFVKESKQDESGMPNNRFLAERTGGTYSTLKVQPAELEDSGVYFCASSQDLRTGGGPEQFFGPGTRLTVL.

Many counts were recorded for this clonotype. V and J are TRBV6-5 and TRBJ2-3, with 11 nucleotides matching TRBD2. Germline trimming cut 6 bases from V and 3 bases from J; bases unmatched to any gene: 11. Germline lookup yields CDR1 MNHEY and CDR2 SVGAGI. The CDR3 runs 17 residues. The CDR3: CASSPSPSGRWTDTQYF. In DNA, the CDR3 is TGTGCCAGCAGCCCCTCGCCTAGCGGGAGGTGGACAGATACGCAGTATTTT.

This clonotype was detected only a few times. Here the CDR3 reads CASSLALGNEQFF. CDR3 sequence (DNA): TGTGCCAGCAGCTTAGCCCTTGGAAATGAGCAGTTCTTC. The chain uses TRBV11-3 and TRBJ2-1; D not resolved. Germline V gene lookup returns CDR1 SGHNT and CDR2 YENEEA. Trimming cost V 1 base and J 7 bases, with 8 bases left between them. The CDR3 totals 13 residues.

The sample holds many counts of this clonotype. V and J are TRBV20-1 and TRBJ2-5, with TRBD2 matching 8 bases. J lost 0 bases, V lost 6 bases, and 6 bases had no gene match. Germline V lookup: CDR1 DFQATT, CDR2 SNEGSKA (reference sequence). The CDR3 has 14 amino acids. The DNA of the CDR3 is TGCAGTGCATCCCAAGCGGGGGACCAAGAGACCCAGTACTTC. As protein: CSASQAGDQETQYF.

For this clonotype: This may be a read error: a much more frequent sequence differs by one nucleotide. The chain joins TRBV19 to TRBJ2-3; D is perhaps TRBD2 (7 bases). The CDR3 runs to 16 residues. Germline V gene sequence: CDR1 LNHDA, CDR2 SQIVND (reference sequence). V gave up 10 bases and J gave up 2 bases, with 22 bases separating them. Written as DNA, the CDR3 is TGTGCCAATAGCGGCATAGGGGGGGAAAACACAGATACGCAGTATTTT. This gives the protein CANSGIGGENTDTQYF.

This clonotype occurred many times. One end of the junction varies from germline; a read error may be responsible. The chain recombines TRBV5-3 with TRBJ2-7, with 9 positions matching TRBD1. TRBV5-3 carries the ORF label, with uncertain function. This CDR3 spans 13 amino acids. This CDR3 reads CASSWGTGYEQYF. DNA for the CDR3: TGTGCCAGCAGCTGGGGGACAGGGTACGAGCAGTACTTC.

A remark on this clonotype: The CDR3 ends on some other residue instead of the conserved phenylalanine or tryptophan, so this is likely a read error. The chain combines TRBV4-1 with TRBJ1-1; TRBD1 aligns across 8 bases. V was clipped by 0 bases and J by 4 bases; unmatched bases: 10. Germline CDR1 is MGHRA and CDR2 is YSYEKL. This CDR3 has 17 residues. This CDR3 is CASSQDPWTGTGTEAFL. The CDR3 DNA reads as TGCGCCAGCAGCCAAGATCCCTGGACAGGGACGGGCACTGAAGCTTTCCTT.

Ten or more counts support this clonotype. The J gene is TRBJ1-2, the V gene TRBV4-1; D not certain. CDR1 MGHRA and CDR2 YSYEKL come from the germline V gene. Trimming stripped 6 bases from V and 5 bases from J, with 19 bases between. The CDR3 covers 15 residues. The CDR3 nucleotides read TGCGCCAGCAGTCAAACAACTACAGCGGGATATGGCTACACCTTC. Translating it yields CASSQTTTAGYGYTF.

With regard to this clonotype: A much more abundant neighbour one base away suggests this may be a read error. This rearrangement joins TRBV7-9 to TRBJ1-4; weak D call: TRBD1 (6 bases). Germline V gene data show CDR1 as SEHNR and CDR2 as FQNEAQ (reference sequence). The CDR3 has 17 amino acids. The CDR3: CAGSSERGQPDNEKLFF. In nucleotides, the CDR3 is TGTGCCGGCAGCTCCGAGCGAGGACAGCCAGATAATGAAAAACTGTTTTTT.

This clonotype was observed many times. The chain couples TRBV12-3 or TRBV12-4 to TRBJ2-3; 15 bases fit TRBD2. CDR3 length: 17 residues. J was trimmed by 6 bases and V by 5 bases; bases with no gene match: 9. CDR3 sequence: CASSPRTSGGANDTQYF. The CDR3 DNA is TGTGCCAGCAGTCCCCGGACTAGCGGGGGGGCCAACGATACGCAGTATTTT.

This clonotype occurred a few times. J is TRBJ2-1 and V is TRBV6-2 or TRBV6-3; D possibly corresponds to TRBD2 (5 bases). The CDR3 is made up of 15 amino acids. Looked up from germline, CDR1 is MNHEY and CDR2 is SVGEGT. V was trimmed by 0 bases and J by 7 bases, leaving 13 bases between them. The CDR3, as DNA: TGTGCCAGCAGTTACTCGAGGGTAGCAATGAATGAGCAGTTCTTC. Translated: CASSYSRVAMNEQFF.

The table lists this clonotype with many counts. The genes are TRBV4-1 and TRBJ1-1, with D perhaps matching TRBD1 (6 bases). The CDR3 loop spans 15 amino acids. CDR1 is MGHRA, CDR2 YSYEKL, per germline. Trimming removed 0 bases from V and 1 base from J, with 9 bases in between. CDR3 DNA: TGCGCCAGCAGCCAAGAATACAGGGAGAACACTGAAGCTTTCTTT. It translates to CASSQEYRENTEAFF.

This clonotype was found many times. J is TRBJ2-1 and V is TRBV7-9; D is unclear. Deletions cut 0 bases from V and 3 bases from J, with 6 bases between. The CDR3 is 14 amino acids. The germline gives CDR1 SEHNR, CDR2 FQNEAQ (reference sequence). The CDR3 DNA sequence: TGTGCCAGCAGCTTAGCGGGGAACTACAATGAGCAGTTCTTC. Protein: CASSLAGNYNEQFF.

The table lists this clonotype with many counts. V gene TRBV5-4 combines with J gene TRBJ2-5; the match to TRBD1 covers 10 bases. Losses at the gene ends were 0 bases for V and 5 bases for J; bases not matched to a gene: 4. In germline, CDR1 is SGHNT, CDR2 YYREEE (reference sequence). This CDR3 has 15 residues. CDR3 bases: TGTGCCAGCAGCTTGGTTGGGACAGGGGCCGAGACCCAGTACTTC. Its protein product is CASSLVGTGAETQYF.

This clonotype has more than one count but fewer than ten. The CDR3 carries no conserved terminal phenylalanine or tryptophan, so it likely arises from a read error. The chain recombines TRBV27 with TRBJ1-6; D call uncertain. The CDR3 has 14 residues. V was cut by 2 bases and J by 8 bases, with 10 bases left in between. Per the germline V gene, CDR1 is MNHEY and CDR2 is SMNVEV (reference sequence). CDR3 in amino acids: CASSLRGIHSPLHL. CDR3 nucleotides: TGTGCCAGCAGTTTACGGGGTATACATTCACCCCTCCACCTT.